This is a list of T cell receptor beta chains from one sample in a study of blood T cell repertoires in COVID-19. Assay: immunoSEQ multiplex PCR; the TCRdb copy retains only in-frame clones and omits some. Among 300,000 to 350,000 clones listed, 75% to 95% were seen once. The sample was peripheral blood. Receptors originate from a woman in her thirties with COVID-19, enrolled during active disease. Each CDR3 is given with its conserved first and last residue. The order of the fields is CDR3 DNA, CDR3 protein, V gene, clone size, J gene, D gene. The D gene is left open where the match is weak. A row's size may be missing; if present it is once, few, many or a size class.

TGTGCCAGCAGCTTTCAGGAAGGCGGGGGCCACACCGGGGAGCTGTTTTTT | CASSFQEGGGHTGELFF | TRBV28 | - | TRBJ2-2 | -
TGTGCCAGCAGTGTCCTCCCGGGGACAGTAGCCCAGCATTTT | CASSVLPGTVAQHF | TRBV2 | - | TRBJ1-5 | TRBD1
TGTGCCAGCAGCGCCCCGGGACTAGCGGGAGTGGGTGAGCAGTTCTTC | CASSAPGLAGVGEQFF | TRBV7-9 | - | TRBJ2-1 | TRBD2
TGTGCCAGCAGTCAAAAAGGGGACACCGCTGTGAACACTGAAGCTTTCTTT | CASSQKGDTAVNTEAFF | TRBV2 | - | TRBJ1-1 | -
TGTGCCACCACAGGGTACCCGAACACCGGGGAGCTGTTTTTT | CATTGYPNTGELFF | TRBV6-5 | once | TRBJ2-2 | -
TGCAGCGTTGCCCGGGATGGCAATCAGCCCCAGCATTTT | CSVARDGNQPQHF | TRBV29-1 | - | TRBJ1-5 | -
TGTGCCAGTAGTTGGGGGGTTACGAACACTGAAGCTTTCTTT | CASSWGVTNTEAFF | TRBV19 | - | TRBJ1-1 | -
TGTGCCAGCAGTTACAGGGGGCCCGGCCCAGGGCACGAGCAGTACTTC | CASSYRGPGPGHEQYF | TRBV6-5 | - | TRBJ2-7 | TRBD1
TGTGCCAGCAGTGAAGCGCTTCAAGCGGGAGGGGTCGAGCAGTACTTC | CASSEALQAGGVEQYF | TRBV2 | - | TRBJ2-7 | TRBD2
TGTGCCAGCCTCGGACGGGGAAACACTGAAGCTTTCTTT | CASLGRGNTEAFF | TRBV6-5 | - | TRBJ1-1 | -
TGTGCCACCAGTGACGGGACAGGGGCGAACACCGGGGAGCTGTTTTTT | CATSDGTGANTGELFF | TRBV24-1 | - | TRBJ2-2 | TRBD1
TGTGCCAGCAGTTTATTCTCCGCAGGGTACGGCAATCAGCCCCAGCATTTT | CASSLFSAGYGNQPQHF | TRBV27 | - | TRBJ1-5 | -
TGTGCCAGCTCACCCGGGGGGCAGGGTGGACAGCCCCAGCATTTT | CASSPGGQGGQPQHF | TRBV18 | - | TRBJ1-5 | -
TGTGCCAGCAGGCCCTCTAGCGGGAGCTACTACAATGAGCAGTTCTTC | CASRPSSGSYYNEQFF | TRBV14 | - | TRBJ2-1 | TRBD2
TGTGCCAGCAGCTCGCAGGGGGCCGGAGATACGCAGTATTTT | CASSSQGAGDTQYF | TRBV5-6 | - | TRBJ2-3 | TRBD1
TGTGCCATCAATAAGGAGAGCGGTGAAAAACTGTTTTTT | CAINKESGEKLFF | TRBV10-3 | few | TRBJ1-4 | -
TGTGCCAGCAGCTTAGTCGTGGGAGGCGAAAAACTGTTTTTT | CASSLVVGGEKLFF | TRBV7-8 | - | TRBJ1-4 | -
TGTGCCAGCAGTACTAGCGGGAGAACCGGGGAGCTGTTTTTT | CASSTSGRTGELFF | TRBV6-5 | - | TRBJ2-2 | TRBD2
TGTGCCAGTAGTCCGACAGGTGACGAGCAGTACTTC | CASSPTGDEQYF | TRBV19 | - | TRBJ2-7 | -
TGTGCCAGCAGCGGATGGGACAACAGCTACGAGCAGTACTTC | CASSGWDNSYEQYF | TRBV11-2 | - | TRBJ2-7 | -
TGTGCCAGCAGACCATCACAGGGTGCAGATTCACCCCTCCACTTT | CASRPSQGADSPLHF | TRBV28 | - | TRBJ1-6 | -
TGTGCCAGCAGCGTGGGACTAGCGAGCACAGATACGCAGTATTTT | CASSVGLASTDTQYF | TRBV9 | - | TRBJ2-3 | TRBD2
TGCGCCAGCAGCCCTGGTCGGGGTTCTGGGGCCAACGTCCTGACTTTC | CASSPGRGSGANVLTF | TRBV5-1 | - | TRBJ2-6 | -
TGTGCCAGCAGCTTGGATCTTAGCAATCAGCCCCAGCATTTT | CASSLDLSNQPQHF | TRBV5-5 | - | TRBJ1-5 | -
TGTGCCAGCAGTTATAGACTAGCGGGAGGGGCTTGGGAGCAGTACTTC | CASSYRLAGGAWEQYF | TRBV6-5 | - | TRBJ2-7 | TRBD2
TGTGCCTGGCTGTCCTCTAGCACAGATACGCAGTATTTT | CAWLSSSTDTQYF | TRBV30 | - | TRBJ2-3 | -
TGTGCCAGCAGCTTAATGGGGCAGCCAAATGAAAAACTGTTTTTT | CASSLMGQPNEKLFF | TRBV11-2 | once | TRBJ1-4 | -
TGTGCCAGCAGCACCCGCCCGGAGGGATCGGGCTACGAGCAGTACTTC | CASSTRPEGSGYEQYF | TRBV11-2 | - | TRBJ2-7 | -
TGCGCCAGCAGCTCTGGGGCGGTGGCTTACGAGCAGTACTTC | CASSSGAVAYEQYF | TRBV5-1 | - | TRBJ2-7 | -
TGTGCCAGCAGTGAAATCCGGAGCAATCAGCCCCAGCATTTT | CASSEIRSNQPQHF | TRBV2 | once | TRBJ1-5 | -
TGTGCCAGCAGCTTAGGCAGGGGCACAGATACGCAGTATTTT | CASSLGRGTDTQYF | TRBV11-3 | - | TRBJ2-3 | -
TGTGCCAGCAGCCTGGGGGTGGCGGGAGTCACAGATACGCAGTATTTT | CASSLGVAGVTDTQYF | TRBV7-9 | - | TRBJ2-3 | TRBD2
TGTGCCAGCAGCCTTACAGAAAACTATGGCTACACCTTC | CASSLTENYGYTF | TRBV28 | - | TRBJ1-2 | -
TGTGCCAGCAGCTTAAACGCGGGAATATCTCGTACGGCCGGGGAGCTGTTTTTT | CASSLNAGISRTAGELFF | TRBV7-3 | - | TRBJ2-2 | -
TGTGCCAGCAGTAAGGGAGCGGGAGGTGGGTCCGGGGAGCTGTTTTTT | CASSKGAGGGSGELFF | TRBV2 | - | TRBJ2-2 | TRBD2
TGTGCCAGCAGCCCGGGGAGTTCGAACACTGAAGCTTTCTTT | CASSPGSSNTEAFF | TRBV14 | - | TRBJ1-1 | -
TGTGCCAGCTCACCAACGGGCGGACTAGGTGAAAAACTGTTTTTT | CASSPTGGLGEKLFF | TRBV18 | - | TRBJ1-4 | -
TGTGCCAGTAGTCTAACAGGAGATAGCAATCAGCCCCAGCATTTT | CASSLTGDSNQPQHF | TRBV19 | - | TRBJ1-5 | -